These 15 T cell receptor beta chains share one sample of origin, sequenced in a study of T cell responses to AZD1222 COVID-19 vaccine. Here immunoSEQ multiplex PCR was the method, and the copy in TCRdb shows in-frame clones only, minus some. This sample yields some 150,000 clones, of which approximately 90% are seen a single time; around 5% belongs to the top ten. Sequences were derived from peripheral blood, sampled on day 0 of AZD1222 vaccination. The source of these receptors is an adult in good health.

The chain recombines TRBV14 with TRBJ1-2, with D unclear. This CDR3 comprises 17 residues. V was clipped by 3 bases and J by 5 bases, with 22 bases between them. The germline CDR1 and CDR2 sequences are SGHDN and FVKESK. The CDR3 loop is CASSHRGRKGPWYGYTF. The DNA for the CDR3 is TGTGCCAGCAGCCATCGAGGCCGGAAGGGCCCTTGGTATGGCTACACCTTC.

Here the CDR3 reads CASTRTGSYNEQFF. The DNA for the CDR3 is TGTGCCAGTACTCGGACAGGATCCTACAATGAGCAGTTCTTC. V usage is TRBV19 and J usage is TRBJ2-1; 7 positions match TRBD1. Germline lookup yields CDR1 LNHDA and CDR2 SQIVND (reference sequence). V lost 7 bases and J lost 1; bases outside the gene matches: 4. The CDR3 extends over 14 amino acids.

This clone was found a few times. The chain links TRBV28 to TRBJ2-5, with a possible D match to TRBD2 (9 bases). The CDR3 spans 18 residues. Germline CDR1 reads MDHEN; CDR2 reads SYDVKM. Trimming cost V 6 bases and J 5 bases, with 28 bases left between them. CDR3 nucleotides: TGTGCCAGCAGAGCCCCAGGGGGCCTCAGTACTAGCGGGGAGACCCAGTACTTC. It is translated as CASRAPGGLSTSGETQYF.

This sequence joins TRBV10-2 and TRBJ2-3, with unresolved D. The CDR3 is 12 amino acids. Germline V gives CDR1 WSHSY, CDR2 SAAADI. V lost 6 bases and J lost 2, with 6 bases in between. DNA for the CDR3: TGCGCCAGCAGCGGATACACAGATACGCAGTATTTT. Translating gives CASSGYTDTQYF.

The chain couples TRBV25-1 to TRBJ1-2; D not certain. This CDR3 spans 13 amino acids. Germline assignment: CDR1 MGHDK and CDR2 SYGVNS. Trimming left V 10 bases short and J 4 bases short, with 16 bases between. The CDR3 nucleotides are TGTGCCACAGAACTTGGGCCAGGCTATGGCTACACCTTC. This gives the protein CATELGPGYGYTF.

This chain connects TRBV9 to TRBJ2-1, with 10 bases that match TRBD1. The CDR3 loop spans 16 amino acids. The V and J ends lost 4 bases and 2 bases, in that order; junction bases with no gene match: 6. Germline V gene sequence: CDR1 SGDLS, CDR2 YYNGEE. The CDR3 spells CASSPGGTGAYNEQFF. CDR3 nucleotides: TGTGCCAGCAGCCCCGGGGGGACAGGGGCCTACAATGAGCAGTTCTTC. The full variable domain, completed using reference TRBV9 and TRBJ2-1, is DSGVTQTPKHLITATGQRVTLRCSPRSGDLSVYWYQQSLDQGLQFLIQYYNGEERAKGNILERFSAQQFPDLHSELNLSSLELGDSALYFCASSPGGTGAYNEQFFGPGTRLTVL.

This chain links TRBV4-1 with TRBJ2-1; a weak D match, TRBD2 (6 bases). The CDR3 is 17 residues long. Germline loops: CDR1 MGHRA, CDR2 YSYEKL. Trimming pared 1 base from V and 1 base from J, leaving 14 bases between. The CDR3 loop reads CASSQVLAGMSYNEQFF. The CDR3 DNA follows: TGCGCCAGCAGCCAAGTTCTGGCGGGAATGTCCTACAATGAGCAGTTCTTC.

The CDR3 bases are TGTGCCAGCAGCTTCGGAGGGGATAATTCACCCCTCCACTTT. Its translation is CASSFGGDNSPLHF. The gene calls are TRBV7-9 and TRBJ1-6; a possible D gene is TRBD1 (5 bases). Trimming pared 3 bases from V and 5 bases from J, leaving 8 bases between. This CDR3 region has 14 residues. Germline V gene lookup returns CDR1 SEHNR and CDR2 FQNEAQ (reference sequence).

This clone has more than one count but fewer than ten. V gene TRBV27 combines with J gene TRBJ2-2, with no clear D. The V and J ends lost 1 base and 0 bases respectively, with 9 bases between them. This CDR3 region has 16 residues. Germline CDR1 and CDR2: MNHEY and SMNVEV (reference sequence). CDR3 sequence: CASSLYGRTNTGELFF. The CDR3 coding sequence is TGTGCCAGCAGTTTATACGGCAGGACGAACACCGGGGAGCTGTTTTTT.

This CDR3 reads CASSLGTGGAPVEQYF. The DNA for the CDR3 is TGTGCCAGCAGCTTAGGTACGGGAGGTGCCCCGGTTGAGCAGTACTTC. This sequence joins TRBV7-9 and TRBJ2-7; 7 nucleotides match TRBD2. Per the germline V gene, CDR1 is SEHNR and CDR2 is FQNEAQ (reference sequence). The CDR3 is 16 residues long. V lost 1 base and J lost 7; bases outside the gene matches: 13.

The rearrangement joins TRBV27 to TRBJ2-3; D might be TRBD1 or TRBD2, each matching 5 bases. There are 18 residues in the CDR3. V dropped 4 bases and J dropped 3 bases, with 23 bases sitting between them. CDR1 and CDR2 (germline): MNHEY, SMNVEV (reference sequence). Here the CDR3 reads CASSSRGFPPSITDTQYF. The DNA for the CDR3 is TGTGCCAGCAGTTCACGGGGCTTCCCTCCATCGATTACAGATACGCAGTATTTT.

The chain employs TRBV7-2 and TRBJ1-6; TRBD1 matches at 11 bases. V shed 0 bases, J shed 7 bases, and the junction held 11 bases outside the gene matches. The CDR3 extends over 19 amino acids. The germline V gene encodes CDR1 SGHTA and CDR2 FQGNSA. CDR3 coding DNA: TGTGCCAGCAGCTTAGCAGGCTGGAGGACAGGGGGCAGAAATTCACCCCTCCACTTT. It yields the protein CASSLAGWRTGGRNSPLHF.

The V gene is TRBV28, the J gene TRBJ2-2, with 8 bases lining up with TRBD1. CDR1 is MDHEN and CDR2 is SYDVKM in the germline V gene. The J segment lost 5 bases and the V segment lost 4 bases, leaving 15 bases of the junction unmatched. The CDR3 consists of 18 residues. The CDR3 sequence: CASSSFPLGQGGTGELFF. The DNA for the CDR3 is TGTGCCAGCAGTTCTTTCCCTTTAGGACAGGGCGGTACCGGGGAGCTGTTTTTT. The whole variable domain, filled in from reference TRBV28 and TRBJ2-2, reads DVKVTQSSRYLVKRTGEKVFLECVQDMDHENMFWYRQDPGLGLRLIYFSYDVKMKEKGDIPEGYSVSREKKERFSLILESASTNQTSMYLCASSSFPLGQGGTGELFFGEGSRLTVL.

The V gene is TRBV3-1 (or the pseudogene TRBV3-2), the J gene TRBJ2-2; maybe TRBD1 (6 bases). Germline CDR1 is LGHDT and CDR2 is YNNKEL (reference sequence). Trimming took off 4 bases at V and 0 bases at J, with 15 bases between the two ends. The CDR3 sequence is 17 residues long. DNA for the CDR3: TGTGCCAGCAGCCCTCCAGAGGACAGCTCGAACACCGGGGAGCTGTTTTTT. It codes for CASSPPEDSSNTGELFF.

The chain couples TRBV6-5 to TRBJ2-1; 10 bases match TRBD1. CDR1 is MNHEY, CDR2 SVGAGI, per germline. The CDR3 sequence is 16 residues long. V lost 0 bases and J lost 4; bases outside the gene matches: 3. CDR3 DNA: TGTGCCAGCAGTTACTCCCGGGACAGGGGATACAATGAGCAGTTCTTC. It encodes CASSYSRDRGYNEQFF.